This T cell receptor beta chain was obtained from a study of blood T cells in healthy people across ages. Germline V lookup: CDR1 MNHEY, CDR2 SMNVEV (reference sequence). The CDR3 is 15 residues long. This clonotype was seen more than once but under ten times. Sequence at one end of the junction differs from germline and may be a read error. Those donating, healthy Caucasian individuals from Russia, were aged roughly 6 to 90. For the second PCR, which ran for about 6 to 11 cycles, a sample-barcoded 5' primer and a J-beta primer mix were used. TCRdb re-called the 5' RACE reads through MiXCR, storing one row per CDR3 protein. The data hold hundreds of thousands of distinct CDR3 sequences, with approximately 25% observed a single time. The same sample was also used in a study of T cells of mothers and their children. This second study notes: The cDNA synthesis received all extracted RNA, at around 1.5 ug per 15 ul.

The sequencing sample was made of blood. The TCR originated in a boy aged 5-17 years in good health. This rearrangement joins TRBV27 to TRBJ2-1; the D gene is possibly TRBD2 (5 bases). This chain's CDR3 is CASKRSRDPGNGQFF. Written as DNA, the CDR3 is TGTGCGAGCAAAAGGAGCCGAGACCCGGGGAATGGGCAGTTCTTC.